The entry that follows covers one TCR beta chain sequence. Its target is unknown. Other DNA sequences in this specimen translate into the identical CDR3. This entry comes from a study of cytomegalovirus exposure and HLA in healthy donors. Produced via immunoSEQ multiplex PCR; TCRdb's table is partial and in-frame only. The sample consists of around 400,000 clones, about nine tenths of them appearing once. The donors were members of the approximately 120-subject validation cohort (separate from the approximately 670-subject first cohort). Study conclusions and caveats: 164 TCR beta chains were listed as cytomegalovirus-associated. A few CMV-associated chains were confirmed in vitro to be specific for CMV antigens. Whilst most TCR sequences proved rare, a subset of public TCRs occurred across many donors.

The sample consisted of PBMCs. This TCR derives from a woman aged 18-35 years in good health and CMV-seronegative.

CDR3: CASSPGLAAYNEQFF. CDR3 nucleotides: TGTGCCAGCAGTCCGGGACTAGCGGCCTACAATGAGCAGTTCTTC. V usage is TRBV28 and J usage is TRBJ2-1; 11 nucleotides agree with TRBD2. This CDR3 comprises 15 residues. CDR1 and CDR2 from the germline V gene are MDHEN and SYDVKM. Trimming removed 5 bases from V and 2 bases from J; junction bases left unmatched: 2.